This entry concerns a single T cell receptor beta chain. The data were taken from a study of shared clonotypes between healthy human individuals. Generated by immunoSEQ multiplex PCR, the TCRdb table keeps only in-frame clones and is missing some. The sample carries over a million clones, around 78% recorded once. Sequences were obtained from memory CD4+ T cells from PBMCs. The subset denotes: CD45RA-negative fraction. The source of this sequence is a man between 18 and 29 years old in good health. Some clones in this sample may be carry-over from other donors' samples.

The CDR3 DNA reads TGTGCCAGCAGAACTGGGGCGGGGACTAATGAAAAACTGTTTTTT. This gives the protein CASRTGAGTNEKLFF. This chain connects TRBV6-1 to TRBJ1-4; tentatively, D is TRBD1 (5 bases). Deletions cut 6 bases from V and 2 bases from J, with 13 bases between. The germline CDR1 and CDR2 sequences are MNHNS and SASEGT. The CDR3 covers 15 residues.